The clone carrying this TCR beta chain has at least ten counts. This sample was taken from a study of T cells of healthy individuals. From the 5' RACE reads, TCRdb called clonotypes with MiXCR, one entry per CDR3 protein. The sample comprises about 53,000 distinct CDR3 sequences, approximately 14% of which are singletons, and 15% to 20% rests with the top ten. The TCR sequence derives from a human donor in good health.

The CDR3 spells CASSLGGVALGYTF. CDR3 coding DNA: TGTGCCAGCAGTTTAGGAGGGGTAGCTCTGGGCTACACCTTC. The V and J genes are TRBV12-3 or TRBV12-4 and TRBJ1-2, with D tentatively TRBD1 (5 bases). V was cut by 1 base and J by 8 bases, with 14 bases left in between. This CDR3 has 14 amino acids.